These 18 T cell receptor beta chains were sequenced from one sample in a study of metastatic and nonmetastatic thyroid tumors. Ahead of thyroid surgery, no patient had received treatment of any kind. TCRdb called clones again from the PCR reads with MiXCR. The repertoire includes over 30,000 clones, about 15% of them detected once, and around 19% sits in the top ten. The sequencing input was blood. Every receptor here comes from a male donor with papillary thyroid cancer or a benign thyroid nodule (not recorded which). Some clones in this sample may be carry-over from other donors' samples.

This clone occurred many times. The CDR3 protein is CASSLTTGVVRLGTEAFF. CDR3 nucleotides: TGTGCCAGCAGTTTAACGACGGGGGTAGTCCGATTGGGAACTGAAGCTTTCTTT. The chain is built from TRBV6-5 and TRBJ1-1, with D tentatively TRBD1 (5 bases). Germline CDR1 reads MNHEY; CDR2 reads SVGAGI. V lost 4 bases and J lost 5, with 26 bases in between. This CDR3 has 18 amino acids.

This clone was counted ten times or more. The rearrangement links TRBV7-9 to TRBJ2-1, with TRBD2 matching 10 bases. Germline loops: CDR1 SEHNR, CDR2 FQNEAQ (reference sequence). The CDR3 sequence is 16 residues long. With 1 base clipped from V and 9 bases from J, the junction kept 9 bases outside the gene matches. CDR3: CASSLDGTSEFGEQFF. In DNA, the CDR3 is TGTGCCAGCAGCTTAGATGGGACTAGCGAGTTCGGTGAGCAGTTCTTC. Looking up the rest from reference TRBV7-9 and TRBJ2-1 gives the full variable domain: DTGVSQNPRHKITKRGQNVTFRCDPISEHNRLYWYRQTLGQGPEFLTYFQNEAQLEKSRLLSDRFSAERPKGSFSTLEIQRTEQGDSAMYLCASSLDGTSEFGEQFFGPGTRLTVL.

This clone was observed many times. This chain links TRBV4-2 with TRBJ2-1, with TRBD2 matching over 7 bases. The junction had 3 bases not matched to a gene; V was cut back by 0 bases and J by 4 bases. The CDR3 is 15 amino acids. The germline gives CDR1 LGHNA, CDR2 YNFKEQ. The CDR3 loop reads CASSQETSPYNEQFF. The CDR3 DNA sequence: TGTGCCAGCAGCCAAGAGACTAGCCCTTACAATGAGCAGTTCTTC.

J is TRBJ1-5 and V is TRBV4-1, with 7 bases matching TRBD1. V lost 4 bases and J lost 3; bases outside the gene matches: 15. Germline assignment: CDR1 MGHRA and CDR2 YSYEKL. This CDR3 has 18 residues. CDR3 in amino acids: CASSLGWQGVTYNQPQHF. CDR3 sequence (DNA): TGCGCCAGCAGCCTGGGCTGGCAGGGGGTCACATACAATCAGCCCCAGCATTTT.

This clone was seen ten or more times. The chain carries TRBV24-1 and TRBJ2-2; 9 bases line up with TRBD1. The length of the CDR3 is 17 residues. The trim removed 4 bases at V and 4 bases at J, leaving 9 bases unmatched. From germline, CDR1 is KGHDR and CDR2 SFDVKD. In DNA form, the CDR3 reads TGTGCCACCAGTGAACCCCCGGGACAGGGTGGCACCGGGGAGCTGTTTTTT. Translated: CATSEPPGQGGTGELFF.

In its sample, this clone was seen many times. The CDR3 DNA sequence: TGCAGTGCTAGAGATCGGGAGCGCGGCTATGGCTACACCTTC. This translates into CSARDRERGYGYTF. The rearrangement uses TRBV20-1 and TRBJ1-2; D is ambiguous. Germline V gives CDR1 DFQATT, CDR2 SNEGSKA (reference sequence). The CDR3 is 14 amino acids. Trimming left V 0 bases short and J 4 bases short, with 12 bases between.

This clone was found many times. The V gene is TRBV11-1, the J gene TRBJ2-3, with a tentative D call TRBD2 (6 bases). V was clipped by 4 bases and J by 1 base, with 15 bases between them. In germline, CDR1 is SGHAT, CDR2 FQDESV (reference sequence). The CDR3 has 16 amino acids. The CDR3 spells CASSSPLGGGTDTQYF. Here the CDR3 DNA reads TGTGCCAGCAGCTCCCCCCTGGGCGGGGGCACAGATACGCAGTATTTT.

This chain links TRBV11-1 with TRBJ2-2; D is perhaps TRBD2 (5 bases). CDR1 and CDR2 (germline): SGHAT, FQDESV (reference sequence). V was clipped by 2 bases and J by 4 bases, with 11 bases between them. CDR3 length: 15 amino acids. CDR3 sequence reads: CASSLQVGLTGELFF. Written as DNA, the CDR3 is TGTGCCAGCAGCTTACAAGTTGGACTCACCGGGGAGCTGTTTTTT.

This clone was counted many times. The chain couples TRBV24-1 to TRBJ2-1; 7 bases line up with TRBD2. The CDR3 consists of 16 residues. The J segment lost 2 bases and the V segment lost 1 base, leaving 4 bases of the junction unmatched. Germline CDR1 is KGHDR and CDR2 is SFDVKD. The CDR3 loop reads CATSDFGGSTYNEQFF. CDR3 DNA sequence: TGTGCCACCAGTGATTTCGGCGGGAGCACCTACAATGAGCAGTTCTTC.

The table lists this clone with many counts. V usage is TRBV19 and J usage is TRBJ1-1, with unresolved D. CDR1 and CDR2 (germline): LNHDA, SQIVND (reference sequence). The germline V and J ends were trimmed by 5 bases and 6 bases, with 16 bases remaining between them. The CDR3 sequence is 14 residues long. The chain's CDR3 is CASSPTEPRAEAFF. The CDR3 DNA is TGTGCCAGTAGTCCAACGGAGCCGAGGGCTGAAGCTTTCTTT.

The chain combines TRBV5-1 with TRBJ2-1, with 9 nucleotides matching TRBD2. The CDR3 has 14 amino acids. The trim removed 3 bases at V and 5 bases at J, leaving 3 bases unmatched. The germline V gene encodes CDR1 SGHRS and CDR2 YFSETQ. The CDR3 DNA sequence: TGCGCCAGCAGCTCACTAGCGGGCAACAATGAGCAGTTCTTC. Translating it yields CASSSLAGNNEQFF.

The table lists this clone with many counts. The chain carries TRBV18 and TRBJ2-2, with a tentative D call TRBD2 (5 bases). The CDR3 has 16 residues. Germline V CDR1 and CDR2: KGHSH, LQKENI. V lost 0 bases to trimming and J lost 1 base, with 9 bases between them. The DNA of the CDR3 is TGTGCCAGCTCACCACCGCGGGCAGGGAACACCGGGGAGCTGTTTTTT. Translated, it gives CASSPPRAGNTGELFF.

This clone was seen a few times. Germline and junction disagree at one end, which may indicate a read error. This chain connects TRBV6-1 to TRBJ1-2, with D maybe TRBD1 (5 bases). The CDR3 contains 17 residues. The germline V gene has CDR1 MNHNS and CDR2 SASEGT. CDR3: CASRTPLGGAGNYDYTF. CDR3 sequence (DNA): TGTGCCAGCAGGACCCCTCTGGGGGGTGCCGGTAACTATGACTACACCTTC.

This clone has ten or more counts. The CDR3 DNA reads TGCGCCAGCAGCTTACACAGGGGGAGGGACCGTTGGGTATGGGCCAAAAACATTCAGTACTTC. Translation: CASSLHRGRDRWVWAKNIQYF. The chain couples TRBV5-1 to TRBJ2-4, with D possibly being TRBD1 (8 bases). The CDR3 spans 21 residues. V lost 2 bases and J lost 1, with 28 bases in between. CDR1 and CDR2 (germline): SGHRS, YFSETQ.

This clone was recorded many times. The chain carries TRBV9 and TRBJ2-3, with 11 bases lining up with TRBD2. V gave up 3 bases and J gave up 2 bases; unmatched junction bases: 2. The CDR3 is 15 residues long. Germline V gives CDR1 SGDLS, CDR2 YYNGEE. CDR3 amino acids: CASSGLAGHTDTQYF. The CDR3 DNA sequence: TGTGCCAGCAGCGGACTAGCGGGACACACAGATACGCAGTATTTT.

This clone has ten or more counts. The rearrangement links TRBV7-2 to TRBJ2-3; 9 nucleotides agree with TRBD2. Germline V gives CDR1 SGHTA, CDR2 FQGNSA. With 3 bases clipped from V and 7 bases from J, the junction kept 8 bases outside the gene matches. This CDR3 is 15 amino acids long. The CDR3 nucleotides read TGTGCCAGCAGCTTCCGGCGGGGGGGGGTGTATACGCAGTATTTT. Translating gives CASSFRRGGVYTQYF.

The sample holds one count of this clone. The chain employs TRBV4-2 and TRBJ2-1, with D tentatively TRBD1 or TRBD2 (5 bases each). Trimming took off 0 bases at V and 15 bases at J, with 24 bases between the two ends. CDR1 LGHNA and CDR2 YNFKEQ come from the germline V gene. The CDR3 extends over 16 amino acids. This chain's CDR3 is CASSQDLESGTQLPFF. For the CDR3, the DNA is TGTGCCAGCAGCCAAGATCTTGAATCCGGGACCCAACTGCCGTTCTTC.

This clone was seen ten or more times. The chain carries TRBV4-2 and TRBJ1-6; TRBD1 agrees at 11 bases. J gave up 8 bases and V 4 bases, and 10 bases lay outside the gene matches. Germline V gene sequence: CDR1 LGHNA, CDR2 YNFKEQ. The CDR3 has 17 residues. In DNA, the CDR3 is TGTGCCAGCAGCCTGAACCCCGGGACAGGGGGACATTCACCCCTCCACTTT. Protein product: CASSLNPGTGGHSPLHF.